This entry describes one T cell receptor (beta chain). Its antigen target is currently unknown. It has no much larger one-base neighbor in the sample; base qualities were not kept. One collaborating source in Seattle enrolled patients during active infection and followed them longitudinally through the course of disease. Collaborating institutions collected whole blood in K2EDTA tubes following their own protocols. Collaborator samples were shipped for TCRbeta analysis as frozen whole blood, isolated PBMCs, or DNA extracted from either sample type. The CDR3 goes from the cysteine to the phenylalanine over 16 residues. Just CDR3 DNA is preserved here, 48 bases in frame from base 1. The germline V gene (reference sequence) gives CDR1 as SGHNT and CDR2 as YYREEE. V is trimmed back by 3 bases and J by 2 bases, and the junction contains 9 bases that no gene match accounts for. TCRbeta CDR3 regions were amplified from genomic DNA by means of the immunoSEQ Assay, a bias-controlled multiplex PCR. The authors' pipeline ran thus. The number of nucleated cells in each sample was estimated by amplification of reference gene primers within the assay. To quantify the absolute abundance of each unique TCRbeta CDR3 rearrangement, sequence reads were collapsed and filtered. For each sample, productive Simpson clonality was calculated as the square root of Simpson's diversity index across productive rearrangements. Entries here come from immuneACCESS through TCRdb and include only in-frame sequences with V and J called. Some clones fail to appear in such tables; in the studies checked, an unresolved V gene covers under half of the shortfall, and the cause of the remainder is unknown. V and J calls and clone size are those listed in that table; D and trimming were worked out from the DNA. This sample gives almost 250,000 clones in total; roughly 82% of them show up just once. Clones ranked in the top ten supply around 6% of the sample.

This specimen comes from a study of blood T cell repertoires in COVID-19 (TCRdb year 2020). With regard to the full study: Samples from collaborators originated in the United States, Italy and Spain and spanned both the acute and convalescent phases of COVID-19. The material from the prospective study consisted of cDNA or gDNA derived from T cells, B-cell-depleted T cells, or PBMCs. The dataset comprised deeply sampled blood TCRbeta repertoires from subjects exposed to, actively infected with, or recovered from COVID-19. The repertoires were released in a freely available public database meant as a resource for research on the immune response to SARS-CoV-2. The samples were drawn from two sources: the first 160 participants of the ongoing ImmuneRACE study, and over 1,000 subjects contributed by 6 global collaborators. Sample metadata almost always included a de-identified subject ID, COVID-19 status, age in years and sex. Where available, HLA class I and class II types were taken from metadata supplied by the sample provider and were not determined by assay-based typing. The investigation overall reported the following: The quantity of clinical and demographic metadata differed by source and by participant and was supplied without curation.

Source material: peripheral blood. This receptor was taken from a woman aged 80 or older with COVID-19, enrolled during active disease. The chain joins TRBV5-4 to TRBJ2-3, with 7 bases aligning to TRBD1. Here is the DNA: TGTGCCAGCAGCTCTATGACAGGGCGCTACACAGATACGCAGTATTTT. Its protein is CASSSMTGRYTDTQYF.